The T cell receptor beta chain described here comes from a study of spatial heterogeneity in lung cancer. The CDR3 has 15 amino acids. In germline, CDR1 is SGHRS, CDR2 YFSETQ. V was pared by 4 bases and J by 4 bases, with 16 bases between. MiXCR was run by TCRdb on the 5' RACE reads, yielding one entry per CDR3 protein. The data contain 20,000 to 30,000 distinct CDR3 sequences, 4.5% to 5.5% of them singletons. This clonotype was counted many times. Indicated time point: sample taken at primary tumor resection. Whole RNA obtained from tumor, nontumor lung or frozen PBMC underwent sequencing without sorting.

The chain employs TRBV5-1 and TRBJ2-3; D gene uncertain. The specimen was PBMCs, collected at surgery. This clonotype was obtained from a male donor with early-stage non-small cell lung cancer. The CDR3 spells CASSRVDDQSDTQYF. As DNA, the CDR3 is TGCGCCAGCAGCAGGGTGGACGATCAATCAGATACGCAGTATTTT. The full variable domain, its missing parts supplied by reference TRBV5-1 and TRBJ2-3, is KAGVTQTPRYLIKTRGQQVTLSCSPISGHRSVSWYQQTPGQGLQFLFEYFSETQRNKGNFPGRFSGRQFSNSRSEMNVSTLELGDSALYLCASSRVDDQSDTQYFGPGTRLTVL.